This paragraph covers one T cell receptor beta chain sequence. This receptor's antigen is unknown. One base away there is no much larger clone; base qualities are not given. Each collaborating institution followed its own protocols to collect whole blood in K2EDTA tubes. For TCRbeta analysis, collaborators shipped samples in one of three forms: frozen whole blood, isolated PBMCs, or DNA extracted from either of those sample types. The sample originates from a study of blood T cell repertoires in COVID-19 (dated by TCRdb to the early 2020s). As for the study more broadly: Samples covering the acute and convalescent phases of COVID-19 were provided by collaborators in the United States, Italy and Spain. The prospective study material was composed of cDNA or gDNA derived from T cells, B-cell-depleted T cells, or PBMCs. Deeply sampled blood TCRbeta repertoires from subjects exposed to, actively infected with, or recovered from COVID-19 were included in the dataset. The repertoires were released in a freely available public database meant as a resource for research on the immune response to SARS-CoV-2. Samples came from the ongoing ImmuneRACE study (first 160 participants) plus 1,254 subjects from 6 global collaborators. The sample metadata nearly always contained a de-identified subject ID, COVID-19 status, age in years and sex. Where HLA class I and class II types were available, the types were taken from metadata supplied by the sample provider, not from assay-based typing.

The immunoSEQ Assay, a bias-controlled multiplex PCR, was used to amplify TCRbeta CDR3 regions from genomic DNA. As for the authors' bioinformatics: The number of nucleated cells in each sample was estimated by amplification of reference gene primers within the assay. Sequence reads were collapsed and filtered to measure the absolute abundance of every unique TCRbeta CDR3 rearrangement. For each sample, productive Simpson clonality was calculated as the square root of Simpson's diversity index across productive rearrangements. Drawn from immuneACCESS, this table holds only the in-frame rearrangements with V and J called that TCRdb kept. Clones are partly lost; checked studies trace under half to an unresolved V gene and leave the rest unexplained. Clonal size and the V and J genes are those of that table, whereas D and trimming came from the DNA. This sample is represented by roughly 61,000 clones; 73% of them were singletons. The ten top clones hold approximately 13% of the sample.

CDR1 and CDR2 are drawn from the germline V gene: ENHRY, SYGVKD. Compared with germline, V lacks 9 bases and J lacks 2 bases; bases without a gene match: 6. Including cysteine and phenylalanine, the CDR3 has 13 amino acids. Of the read, only the CDR3 DNA is kept; its 39 bases are in frame from base 1. What the study reported, not specific to this receptor: How much clinical and demographic metadata was included differed by source and by participant, and the metadata was provided uncurated.

The chain links TRBV10-3 with TRBJ1-2; TRBD1 aligns with 7 central bases. This clonotype originated in a woman in her 70s with acute or convalescent COVID-19. The sample was peripheral blood. The CDR3 region reads CAITGVPNYGYTF. The DNA sequence is given as TGTGCCATTACAGGGGTTCCCAACTATGGCTACACCTTC.